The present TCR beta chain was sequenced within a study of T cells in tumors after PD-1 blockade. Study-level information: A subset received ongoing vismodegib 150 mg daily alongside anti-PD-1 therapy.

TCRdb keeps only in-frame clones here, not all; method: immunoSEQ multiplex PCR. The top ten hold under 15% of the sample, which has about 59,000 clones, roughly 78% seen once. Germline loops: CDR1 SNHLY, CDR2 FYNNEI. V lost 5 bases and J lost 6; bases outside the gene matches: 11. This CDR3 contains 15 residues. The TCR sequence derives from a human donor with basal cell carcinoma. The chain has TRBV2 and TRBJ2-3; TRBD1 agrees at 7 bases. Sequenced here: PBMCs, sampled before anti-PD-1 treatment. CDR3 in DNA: TGTGCCAGCAGTTACAAACAGGGGTTCGGGGATACGCAGTATTTT. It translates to CASSYKQGFGDTQYF.